Here is one T cell receptor beta chain with its context. The sample originates from a study of blood T cell repertoires in COVID-19. About the research overall: Sources were T cells, B-cell-depleted T cells, or PBMCs; the material itself was cDNA or gDNA.

The V gene lost 6 bases and the J gene lost 10 bases, with 22 bases spanning the gap. Germline values: CDR1 SQVTM, CDR2 ANQGSEA. The CDR3 spans 14 residues. Enrolled through a virtual design, the participants were between roughly 18 and 95 years of age and came from roughly 22 US areas. Clones were sequenced by immunoSEQ multiplex PCR, and TCRdb holds only the in-frame ones, with some missing. The table lists some 330,000 clones, roughly 87% of them singletons, with approximately 5% in the top ten. The sequenced material came from PBMCs or T cells enriched from blood (not recorded which). This sequence joins TRBV29-1 and TRBJ2-1; D possibly corresponds to TRBD2 (5 bases). This TCR derives from a woman between 50 and 59 years old who had recovered from COVID-19. The CDR3 reads CSVANLLEFVEQFF. Written as DNA, the CDR3 is TGCAGCGTAGCAAATCTACTAGAATTCGTCGAGCAGTTCTTC.